This T cell receptor (beta chain) came from a study of CD8 T cells in ankylosing spondylitis. TCRdb reprocessed the 5' RACE reads via MiXCR and lists one record per CDR3 protein. The data hold fewer than 500,000 distinct CDR3 sequences, with roughly 27% observed a single time. As for this clonotype: The antigen is not known.

Whole-study results and caveats: Among TCR beta sequences, a motif of eight highly homologous variants appeared characteristic of ankylosing spondylitis blood.

The germline V gene encodes CDR1 SQVTM and CDR2 ANQGSEA. The CDR3 runs 18 residues. Trimming removed 6 bases from V and 4 bases from J, with 27 bases in between. This receptor was taken from a male donor with ankylosing spondylitis. The V and J genes are TRBV29-1 and TRBJ2-2; D may correspond to TRBD1 or TRBD2 (5 bases each). Sequencing was done on a sample of blood, either unsorted or a sorted T cell fraction (not recorded which). The CDR3 protein is CSVLHLVRGGPVTGELFF. DNA for the CDR3: TGCAGCGTCCTCCACCTGGTACGGGGCGGACCGGTCACCGGGGAGCTGTTTTTT.